The next 8 T cell receptor beta chains were all read from a single sample in a study of blood T cell repertoires in COVID-19. Some clones are missing from TCRdb's copy, which holds only in-frame ones; the method was immunoSEQ multiplex PCR. The repertoire has approximately 200,000 clones, around 90% of them found once; the top ten carry more than 2%. The sequenced sample was PBMCs or T cells enriched from blood (not recorded which). The receptors stem from a woman in her thirties who had recovered from COVID-19.

The chain has TRBV7-7 and TRBJ2-1; D might be TRBD1 (6 bases). V was trimmed by 4 bases and J by 5 bases, leaving 18 bases between them. The CDR3 extends over 16 amino acids. Germline V gives CDR1 SSHAT, CDR2 FNYEAQ (reference sequence). This chain's CDR3 is CASSSKRTDLHNEQFF. In nucleotides, the CDR3 is TGTGCCAGCAGCTCGAAGCGGACAGACCTTCACAATGAGCAGTTCTTC.

The V gene is TRBV9, the J gene TRBJ2-5, with 13 bases aligning to TRBD2. CDR1 SGDLS and CDR2 YYNGEE come from the germline V gene. The trim removed 3 bases at V and 1 base at J, leaving 15 bases unmatched. The CDR3 extends over 20 amino acids. The CDR3 reads CASSARVPGLAGESQETQYF. The CDR3 DNA follows: TGTGCCAGCAGCGCCCGAGTCCCCGGACTAGCGGGGGAGAGCCAAGAGACCCAGTACTTC.

The chain combines TRBV6-1 with TRBJ1-1; maybe TRBD1 (5 bases). Germline CDR1 reads MNHNS; CDR2 reads SASEGT. V lost 2 bases and J 5 bases, leaving 15 bases between the germline ends. This CDR3 region has 15 residues. CDR3 sequence: CASSESQGVQTEAFF. The CDR3 DNA is TGTGCCAGCAGTGAATCCCAAGGGGTTCAGACTGAAGCTTTCTTT.

The chain employs TRBV7-2 and TRBJ1-5; D is possibly TRBD1 (6 bases). The length of the CDR3 is 15 residues. Deletions cut 3 bases from V and 3 bases from J, with 12 bases between. Per germline, CDR1 SGHTA and CDR2 FQGNSA. CDR3 nucleotide sequence: TGTGCCAGCAGCTTGGGGGGGGCGGACAATCAGCCCCAGCATTTT. It specifies CASSLGGADNQPQHF.

This chain links TRBV2 with TRBJ2-5, with 9 bases matching TRBD1. Trimming cost V 4 bases and J 3 bases; bases outside gene matches: 0. CDR1 and CDR2 (germline): SNHLY, FYNNEI. There are 13 residues in the CDR3. The CDR3 loop is CASSGDREETQYF. The CDR3 DNA follows: TGTGCCAGCAGTGGGGACAGGGAAGAGACCCAGTACTTC.

The chain combines TRBV20-1 with TRBJ1-3, with D tentatively TRBD1 (5 bases). Looked up from germline, CDR1 is DFQATT and CDR2 is SNEGSKA (reference sequence). The germline V and J ends were trimmed by 3 bases and 8 bases, with 14 bases remaining between them. CDR3 length: 13 residues. CDR3 DNA: TGCAGTGCTAGTCCCCCCTCCAGGGACACCATATATTTT. It codes for CSASPPSRDTIYF.

The chain uses TRBV5-1 and TRBJ2-7, with 12 bases lining up with TRBD2. The CDR3 has 15 residues. J gave up 4 bases and V 3 bases, and 5 bases lay outside the gene matches. Germline CDR1 SGHRS, CDR2 YFSETQ. The DNA of the CDR3 is TGCGCCAGCAGCTCACGGACTAGCGGGGTATACGAGCAGTACTTC. Its translation: CASSSRTSGVYEQYF.

The chain is built from TRBV10-3 and TRBJ1-2; 8 bases fit TRBD1. The germline gives CDR1 ENHRY, CDR2 SYGVKD. V lost 3 bases to trimming and J lost 1 base; unmatched junction nucleotides: 7. This CDR3 contains 16 residues. CDR3 in DNA: TGTGCCATCAGTGACCCGGGACAGGCTTATAACTATGGCTACACCTTC. It codes for CAISDPGQAYNYGYTF.